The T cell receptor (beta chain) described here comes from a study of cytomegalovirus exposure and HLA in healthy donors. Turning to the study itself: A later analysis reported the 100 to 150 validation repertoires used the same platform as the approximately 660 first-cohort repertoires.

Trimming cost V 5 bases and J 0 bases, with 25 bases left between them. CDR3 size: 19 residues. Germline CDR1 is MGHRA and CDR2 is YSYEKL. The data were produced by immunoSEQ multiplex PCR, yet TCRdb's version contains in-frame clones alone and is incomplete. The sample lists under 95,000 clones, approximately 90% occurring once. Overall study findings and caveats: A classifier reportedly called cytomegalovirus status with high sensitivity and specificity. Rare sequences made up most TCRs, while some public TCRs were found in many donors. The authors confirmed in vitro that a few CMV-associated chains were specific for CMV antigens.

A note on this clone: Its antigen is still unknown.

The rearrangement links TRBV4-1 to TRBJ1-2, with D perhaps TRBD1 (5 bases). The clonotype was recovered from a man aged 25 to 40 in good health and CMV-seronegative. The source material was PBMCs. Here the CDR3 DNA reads TGCGCCAGCAGCAAAGGGGAAAGGTCGGACATCGGTTCTAACTATGGCTACACCTTC. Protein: CASSKGERSDIGSNYGYTF.